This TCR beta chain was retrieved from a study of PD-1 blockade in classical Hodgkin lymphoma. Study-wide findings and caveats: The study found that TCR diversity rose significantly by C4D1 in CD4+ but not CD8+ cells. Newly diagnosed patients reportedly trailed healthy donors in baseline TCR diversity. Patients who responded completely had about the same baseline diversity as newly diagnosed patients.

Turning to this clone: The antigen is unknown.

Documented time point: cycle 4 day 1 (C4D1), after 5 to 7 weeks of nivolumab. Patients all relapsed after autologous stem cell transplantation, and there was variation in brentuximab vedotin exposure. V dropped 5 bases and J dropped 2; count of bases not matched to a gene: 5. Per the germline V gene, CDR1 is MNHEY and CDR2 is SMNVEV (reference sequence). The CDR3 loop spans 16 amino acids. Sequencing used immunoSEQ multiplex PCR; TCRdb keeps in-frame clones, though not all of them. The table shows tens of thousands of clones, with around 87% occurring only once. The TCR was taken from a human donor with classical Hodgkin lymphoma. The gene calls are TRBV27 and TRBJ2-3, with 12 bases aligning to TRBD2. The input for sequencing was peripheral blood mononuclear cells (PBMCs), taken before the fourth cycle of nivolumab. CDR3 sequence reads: CASSTRTSGITDTQYF. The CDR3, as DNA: TGTGCCAGCAGTACCCGGACTAGCGGGATCACAGATACGCAGTATTTT.